The sequence of this T cell receptor beta chain was determined in a study of regulatory T cells in long-lasting Graves disease. The CDR3 has 16 residues. CDR1 is SGHRS, CDR2 YFSETQ, per germline. V was clipped by 3 bases and J by 6 bases; unmatched bases: 9. HTBI primers from iRepertoire and Arm-PCR of CDR3 regions yielded the TCR beta libraries. TCRdb re-analysed the multiplex PCR reads in MiXCR, keeping a single row per CDR3 protein. The sample has about 450,000 distinct CDR3 sequences; 14% are singletons. This clonotype has ten or more counts. Sample time point: newly diagnosed GD, antithyroid drugs for less than 3 months. RNA from PBMCs was the source of the TCR library. These data also featured in a second study, about T cells in Graves' hyperthyroidism and ophthalmopathy.

The source was peripheral blood mononuclear cells (PBMCs), collected at new diagnosis, from a patient treated with antithyroid drugs. The sequence was obtained from a woman in her 50s with Graves disease. The V call is TRBV5-1, the J call TRBJ2-1; 10 positions match TRBD2. CDR3 protein: CASSSGGTSVRNEQFF. In DNA, the CDR3 is TGCGCCAGCAGCTCGGGGGGGACTAGCGTGCGCAATGAGCAGTTCTTC.